Listed below are T cell receptor beta chains from one sample, sequenced in a study of cytomegalovirus exposure and HLA in healthy donors. The data were produced by immunoSEQ multiplex PCR, yet TCRdb's version contains in-frame clones alone and is incomplete. The sample shows about 110,000 clones, around 80% of them seen only once. Sequencing was done on a sample of PBMCs. These receptors came from a young man in good health and CMV-seropositive. Each CDR3 is given with its conserved first and last residue. Each record gives: clone size, J gene, D gene, V gene, CDR3 DNA, CDR3 protein. A D gene is named only where the DNA matches it firmly. Where a row states a size, it is once, few, many or the class of an expanded clone; other rows omit it.

. TRBJ1-2 . TRBV14 TGTGCCAGCAGCCAAGACCAGGGGAACTTTTACGACTACACCTTC CASSQDQGNFYDYTF
. TRBJ2-7 . TRBV6-5 TGTGCCAGCAGTTACTCCCCGGACTATTTCTCCTACGAGCAGTACTTC CASSYSPDYFSYEQYF
. TRBJ1-1 . TRBV9 TGTGCCAGCAGCGCCGACCCTCAGGGATGGACTGAAGCTTTCTTT CASSADPQGWTEAFF
. TRBJ2-2 TRBD1 TRBV19 TGTGCCAGTAGCCCGGGACAGAGTACCGGGGAGCTGTTTTTT CASSPGQSTGELFF
. TRBJ1-1 . TRBV5-1 TGCGCCAGCAGCGCCCCGAGTGGCACTGAAGCTTTCTTT CASSAPSGTEAFF
. TRBJ2-2 . TRBV2 TGTGCCAGCAGCGATCCGGACAGTACCGGGGAGCTGTTTTTT CASSDPDSTGELFF
once TRBJ1-2 . TRBV28 TGTGCCAGCAGTCCCCCAACATCGGAGGGCTATGGCTACACCTTC CASSPPTSEGYGYTF
. TRBJ2-2 . TRBV5-4 TGTGCCAGCAGCTTGGACGGGGAAGGGGAGCTGTTTTTT CASSLDGEGELFF
few TRBJ1-2 . TRBV6-4 TGTGCCAGCAGTGACGCTTACAGGTCCTATGGCTACACCTTC CASSDAYRSYGYTF
. TRBJ2-1 TRBD2 TRBV5-6 TGTGCCAGCAGCTCGGGACTAGCGGGCTCCTACAATGAGCAGTTCTTC CASSSGLAGSYNEQFF
. TRBJ1-1 . TRBV28 TGTGCCAGCAGTTCTCAGATGAACACTGAAGCTTTCTTT CASSSQMNTEAFF
. TRBJ1-3 . TRBV7-8 TGTGCCAGCAGCTCGGACATGGGCTCTGGAAACACCATATATTTT CASSSDMGSGNTIYF
. TRBJ2-3 TRBD1 TRBV5-1 TGCGCCAGCAGCTTGGAGGGGGCCGAAGATACGCAGTATTTT CASSLEGAEDTQYF
few TRBJ1-1 TRBD1 TRBV7-6 TGTGCCAGCAGCACGGGACAGGGGTCGGTGACTGAAGCTTTCTTT CASSTGQGSVTEAFF
. TRBJ1-6 . TRBV27 TGTGCCAGCAGTTTATTGGGGCAGGGGAATTCACCCCTCCACTTT CASSLLGQGNSPLHF
many TRBJ1-1 . TRBV19 TGTGCCAGCACTCAGCGGGACACTGAAGCTTTCTTT CASTQRDTEAFF
. TRBJ2-5 TRBD1 TRBV5-4 TGTGCCAGCAGCTTGGCGGACAGGGAGACCCAGTACTTC CASSLADRETQYF
. TRBJ2-7 TRBD2 TRBV27 TGTGCCAGCAGTTATCGCGGACTAGCCGGCTACGAGCAGTACTTC CASSYRGLAGYEQYF
. TRBJ2-7 TRBD1 TRBV25-1 TGTGCCAGCAGTGGGTACAGGGGGCCGGGCCTCTACGAGCAGTACTTC CASSGYRGPGLYEQYF
. TRBJ2-6 . TRBV5-1 TGCGCCAGCAGCTTGACAGGGCACTCTGGGGCCAACGTCCTGACTTTC CASSLTGHSGANVLTF
few TRBJ1-5 . TRBV19 TGTGCCAGTAGACTGGAGGAGTTCGGCAATCAGCCCCAGCATTTT CASRLEEFGNQPQHF
once TRBJ2-5 TRBD2 TRBV7-7 TGTGCCAGCAGCCGCCGACTAGCGGGGGGGCCTGGGGCCCAGTACTTC CASSRRLAGGPGAQYF
. TRBJ2-7 . TRBV14 TGTGCCAGCAGCCGTTCCTCGGCCGGGAGTGTCTACGAGCAGTACTTC CASSRSSAGSVYEQYF
. TRBJ2-3 . TRBV6-5 TGTGCCAGCAGTACAGGGACAGATACGCAGTATTTT CASSTGTDTQYF
. TRBJ2-1 . TRBV7-6 TGTGCCAGCAGCTTAGAGCAATCCCCACACAATGAGCAGTTCTTC CASSLEQSPHNEQFF
. TRBJ1-6 . TRBV11-2 TGTGCCAGCAGCTTAGAGGCCAGACAGTCATCACCCCTCCACTTT CASSLEARQSSPLHF
. TRBJ1-6 TRBD1 TRBV9 TGTGCCAGCAGCGTAGAAGACAGGGGAGCACCCCTCCACTTT CASSVEDRGAPLHF
. TRBJ1-2 TRBD1 TRBV10-2 TGCGCCAGCAGCAACGACAGGGTGAACTATGGCTACACCTTC CASSNDRVNYGYTF
few TRBJ2-3 . TRBV4-3 TGCGCCAGCAGCCAAGGGCCAGATACGCAGTATTTT CASSQGPDTQYF
few TRBJ2-5 . TRBV7-3 TGTGCCAGCAGCTTAGGGCCTCAGGGATCTGGAGAGACCCAGTACTTC CASSLGPQGSGETQYF
. TRBJ1-1 TRBD1 TRBV29-1 TGCAGCGTTGACCAGGCCGGGACAGGGCCATCGGCTTTCTTT CSVDQAGTGPSAFF
. TRBJ1-1 . TRBV5-1 TGCGCCAGTAGCCCAGGGGTTGGGGCTGAAGCTTTCTTT CASSPGVGAEAFF
once TRBJ2-7 . TRBV4-2 TGTGCCAGCAGCCAAGTGGTTAGAGATGGGCCCTACGAGCAGTACTTC CASSQVVRDGPYEQYF
. TRBJ2-7 . TRBV25-1 TGTGCCAGCAGTGAATCGGGTTTTGGCCCCGAGCAGTACTTC CASSESGFGPEQYF
. TRBJ1-1 . TRBV9 TGTGCCAGCAGCAGAGGGTGGAACACTGAAGCTTTCTTT CASSRGWNTEAFF
. TRBJ2-1 TRBD1 TRBV5-1 TGCGCCAGCGGAACCGGGACAGGGTCGAATGAGCAGTTCTTC CASGTGTGSNEQFF
once TRBJ2-5 . TRBV4-2 TGTGCCAGCAGTCAACCGGGGGGCCGAGAGACCCAGTACTTC CASSQPGGRETQYF
few TRBJ2-3 . TRBV20-1 TGCAGTGCAGAGCTCTCGAGGACGCAGTATTTT CSAELSRTQYF
. TRBJ1-2 TRBD1 TRBV7-8 TGTGCCAGCAGCCTGGGACAGGGGCCTCGCTATGGCTACACCTTC CASSLGQGPRYGYTF
. TRBJ2-7 TRBD1 TRBV5-5 TGTGCCAGCAGTCTGGACAGGGGGTTGCACTACGAGCAGTACTTC CASSLDRGLHYEQYF
. TRBJ1-5 . TRBV6-6 TGTGCCAGCAGCGATGGACGGGACAATCAGCCCCAGCATTTT CASSDGRDNQPQHF
. TRBJ1-1 . TRBV7-2 TGTGCCAGCAGCTCCTGGGCGGGCGCTGAAGCTTTCTTT CASSSWAGAEAFF
. TRBJ2-5 TRBD1 TRBV14 TGTGCCAGCAGCCAGCAGGGGGCGCGGGAGACCCAGTACTTC CASSQQGARETQYF
. TRBJ2-5 . TRBV15 TGTGCCACCAGCAGAGACAGGAACCAAGAGACCCAGTACTTC CATSRDRNQETQYF
. TRBJ1-3 . TRBV30 TGTGCCTGGAGACCCCATAGCTCTGGAAACACCATATATTTT CAWRPHSSGNTIYF
. TRBJ2-4 TRBD1 TRBV7-3 TGTGCCAGCAGCTCACAGGGGGATGGGAGCAAAAACATTCAGTACTTC CASSSQGDGSKNIQYF
. TRBJ1-2 TRBD1 TRBV7-3 TGTGCCAGCAGCCCCCAACCGGGACAGGGTATTGGGGGCTACACCTTC CASSPQPGQGIGGYTF
few TRBJ2-7 . TRBV19 TGTGCCAGTAGTAGGGAGGAAACCTACGAGCAGTACTTC CASSREETYEQYF
. TRBJ2-2 . TRBV4-2 TGTGCCAGCAGCCAGAGAGGGAACACCGGGGAGCTGTTTTTT CASSQRGNTGELFF
. TRBJ2-7 . TRBV2 TGTGCCAGCAGTTACATCTACGAGCAGTACTTC CASSYIYEQYF
. TRBJ2-3 TRBD2 TRBV19 TGTGCCAGTAGGGAGCGGGGGGCTACAGATACGCAGTATTTT CASRERGATDTQYF
. TRBJ2-2 . TRBV9 TGTGCCAGCAGCGTAGCTTTCCTCAACACCGGGGAGCTGTTTTTT CASSVAFLNTGELFF
. TRBJ2-1 . TRBV21-1 TGTGCCAGCAGTAGCAATGAGCAGTTCTTC CASSSNEQFF
. TRBJ2-7 . TRBV10-3 TGTGCCATCATGAACACCGCGGGTCGAATGTCCTACGAGCAGTACTTC CAIMNTAGRMSYEQYF
. TRBJ2-1 TRBD1 TRBV2 TGTGCCAGCAGTGACGGACAGGGGAGAAATGAGCAGTTCTTC CASSDGQGRNEQFF
. TRBJ2-5 . TRBV27 TGTGCCAGCAGTTCCCCTGTTAGAGGAGAAGAGACCCAGTACTTC CASSSPVRGEETQYF
. TRBJ1-1 . TRBV5-1 TGCGCCAGCAGCTTGGTGGGGGGGAACACTGAAGCTTTCTTT CASSLVGGNTEAFF
. TRBJ2-1 . TRBV30 TGTGCCTGGAGTGTCCCAGGAGGCTCCTACAATGAGCAGTTCTTC CAWSVPGGSYNEQFF